A single sample is the source of the 18 T cell receptor beta chains below, sequenced in a study of PD-1 blockade in classical Hodgkin lymphoma. All the patients suffered relapse after autologous stem cell transplantation, and brentuximab vedotin exposure differed. Profiled with immunoSEQ multiplex PCR; TCRdb holds only in-frame clones, not every one. The profile shows about 98,000 clones, roughly 92% of them singletons. The starting material was peripheral blood mononuclear cells (PBMCs), obtained at baseline. The origin of the receptors is a human donor with classical Hodgkin lymphoma.

The rearrangement uses TRBV5-5 and TRBJ1-5; 12 nucleotides agree with TRBD1. Trimming removed 3 bases from V and 4 bases from J; junction bases left unmatched: 8. Germline CDR1 is SGHKS and CDR2 is YYEKEE (reference sequence). The CDR3 loop spans 17 amino acids. The CDR3 nucleotides read TGTGCCAGCAGCTCCGGGACAGGGGGCACTTCAAATCAGCCCCAGCATTTT. Translated, it gives CASSSGTGGTSNQPQHF.

The rearrangement links TRBV2 to TRBJ1-1; weak D call: TRBD1 (5 bases). Trimming left V 5 bases short and J 4 bases short, with 11 bases between. Germline V gene data show CDR1 as SNHLY and CDR2 as FYNNEI. CDR3 length equals 13 residues. The CDR3 DNA follows: TGTGCCAGCAGTTTAGAGGGGAGCACTGAAGCTTTCTTT. Protein sequence: CASSLEGSTEAFF.

The gene calls are TRBV27 and TRBJ2-3; 10 bases agree with TRBD2. The CDR3 runs 18 residues. V dropped 2 bases and J dropped 2; count of bases not matched to a gene: 10. Germline lookup yields CDR1 MNHEY and CDR2 SMNVEV (reference sequence). The CDR3 nucleotides are TGTGCCAGCAGTTTAGTCAGCGGGAGGGCCGAGGTCACAGATACGCAGTATTTT. The encoded protein is CASSLVSGRAEVTDTQYF.

The chain carries TRBV25-1 and TRBJ2-7, with TRBD2 matching over 9 bases. The germline CDR1 and CDR2 sequences are MGHDK and SYGVNS. This CDR3 is 16 amino acids long. The J segment lost 3 bases and the V segment lost 6 bases, leaving 12 bases of the junction unmatched. CDR3 bases: TGTGCCAGCAGCGTTCCTCTGCGGGAGGGCCGCTACGAGCAGTACTTC. It is translated as CASSVPLREGRYEQYF.

The genes are TRBV14 and TRBJ2-1; D is tentatively TRBD1 or TRBD2 (5 bases each). The CDR3 runs 13 residues. V was shortened by 2 bases and J by 7 bases, with 9 bases between the two germline ends. Per germline, CDR1 SGHDN and CDR2 FVKESK. CDR3 protein: CASSQIWGNEQFF. DNA of the CDR3: TGTGCCAGCAGCCAAATTTGGGGGAATGAGCAGTTCTTC.

The rearrangement uses TRBV2 and TRBJ2-7; possible D gene TRBD1, 6 bases. The V gene's germline CDR1 is SNHLY and CDR2 FYNNEI. This CDR3 has 12 residues. V lost 10 bases to trimming and J lost 3 bases, with 13 bases between them. DNA for the CDR3: TGTGCCAAACACAGGGAAAACTACGAGCAGTACTTC. This codes for CAKHRENYEQYF.

This clone was found once. This rearrangement joins TRBV5-1 to TRBJ1-2, with D hard to call. V dropped 0 bases and J dropped 0 bases, with 9 bases sitting between them. The CDR3 loop spans 15 amino acids. Looked up from germline, CDR1 is SGHRS and CDR2 is YFSETQ. As DNA, the CDR3 is TGCGCCAGCAGCTTGGCGATTGCCTCTAACTATGGCTACACCTTC. Its protein is CASSLAIASNYGYTF.

The chain links TRBV5-4 to TRBJ2-7, with 9 bases aligning to TRBD1. The CDR3 runs 16 residues. Germline-derived CDR1 and CDR2 are SGHNT and YYREEE (reference sequence). Trimming took 3 bases from V and 0 from J; bases not matched to a gene: 7. The DNA for the CDR3 is TGTGCCAGCAGCTCCCGGGACAGGGAGTTCTCCTACGAGCAGTACTTC. Residues: CASSSRDREFSYEQYF.

J is TRBJ2-7 and V is TRBV12-5, with D possibly TRBD1 on 6 matching bases. Trimming stripped 0 bases from V and 3 bases from J, with 9 bases between. From germline, CDR1 is LGHNT and CDR2 FRNRAP. CDR3 size: 14 residues. The CDR3 DNA sequence: TGTGCTAGTGGTTTGGTACGGGGACACTACGAGCAGTACTTC. Translated, it gives CASGLVRGHYEQYF.

This clone was seen just once. This chain uses TRBV5-6 with TRBJ2-5; 10 nucleotides align to TRBD1. J gave up 9 bases and V 4 bases, and 12 bases lay outside the gene matches. CDR1 is SGHDT and CDR2 is YYEEEE in the germline V gene. The CDR3 extends over 15 amino acids. The CDR3 coding sequence is TGTGCCAGCAGCCAGCTCCGGGGACAGGGGAGGTCCCAGTACTTC. Translating gives CASSQLRGQGRSQYF.

This clone appeared a few times. The chain uses TRBV28 and TRBJ2-2; 7 nucleotides line up with TRBD1. The V segment lost 8 bases and the J segment 3 bases; nucleotides outside the gene matches: 9. The CDR3 extends over 15 amino acids. Germline V CDR1 and CDR2: MDHEN, SYDVKM. The CDR3 here is CASGYRGSDTGELFF. The CDR3 DNA follows: TGTGCCAGCGGATACAGGGGATCGGACACCGGGGAGCTGTTTTTT.

The chain employs TRBV7-8 and TRBJ2-3, with 7 bases aligning to TRBD2. The CDR3 loop spans 17 amino acids. Germline V lookup: CDR1 SGHVS, CDR2 FQNEAQ. The V gene end was trimmed by 2 bases and the J gene end by 6 bases; junction bases not matched to a gene: 14. The CDR3 is CASSLRSASGKVDTQYF. The DNA of the CDR3 is TGTGCCAGCAGCTTACGGTCGGCTAGCGGTAAGGTGGATACGCAGTATTTT.

The chain has TRBV18 and TRBJ1-1, with TRBD1 matching 9 bases. Trimming at V came to 2 bases and at J to 10 bases, leaving 8 bases not matched to a gene. This CDR3 comprises 14 residues. CDR1 and CDR2 (germline): KGHSH, LQKENI. CDR3 DNA: TGTGCCAGCTCACCAGATATACAGGGGGCAGGAGCTTTCTTT. This sequence encodes CASSPDIQGAGAFF.

The CDR3 DNA reads as TGTGCCAGCTCACCACGTGGGGACAGCTCCTACAATGAGCAGTTCTTC. Amino acids: CASSPRGDSSYNEQFF. The chain recombines TRBV18 with TRBJ2-1; TRBD1 aligns across 7 bases. The CDR3 is 16 amino acids. Germline V gives CDR1 KGHSH, CDR2 LQKENI. With 1 base clipped from V and 0 bases from J, the junction kept 3 bases outside the gene matches.

The genes are TRBV5-1 and TRBJ2-1; tentative D call: TRBD1 (5 bases). The V gene's germline CDR1 is SGHRS and CDR2 YFSETQ. This CDR3 spans 15 amino acids. Trimming took off 0 bases at V and 7 bases at J, with 14 bases between the two ends. CDR3 nucleotide sequence: TGCGCCAGCAGCTTGGCCCCCTCAGGGTTAAATGAGCAGTTCTTC. This translates into CASSLAPSGLNEQFF.

The rearrangement links TRBV28 to TRBJ2-7; D is uncertain. V was shortened by 5 bases and J by 6 bases, with 5 bases between the two germline ends. The CDR3 runs 10 residues. Per the germline V gene, CDR1 is MDHEN and CDR2 is SYDVKM. The chain's CDR3 is CASSPVEQYF. The CDR3 DNA sequence: TGTGCCAGCAGTCCCGTCGAGCAGTACTTC.

The V call is TRBV6-5, the J call TRBJ2-2; 8 bases line up with TRBD1. CDR3 length: 14 amino acids. The trim removed 10 bases at V and 4 bases at J, leaving 8 bases unmatched. Germline V gene data show CDR1 as MNHEY and CDR2 as SVGAGI. CDR3 coding DNA: TGTGCCACAAAGGACAGGGAGGTCACCGGGGAGCTGTTTTTT. Translation: CATKDREVTGELFF.

The rearrangement uses TRBV29-1 and TRBJ2-3; TRBD1 might be the D (7 bases). This CDR3 has 16 amino acids. Per germline, CDR1 SQVTM and CDR2 ANQGSEA. Trimming pared 7 bases from V and 2 bases from J, leaving 22 bases between. CDR3 in amino acids: CSAERQGGSFTDTQYF. CDR3 DNA: TGCAGCGCCGAGAGGCAGGGGGGTTCATTCACAGATACGCAGTATTTT.